This passage covers 15 T cell receptor beta chains from one sample sequenced in a study of blood T cells in healthy people across ages. Primed by a sample-barcoded 5' primer and a J-beta primer mix, a second PCR proceeded for about 7 to 11 cycles. TCRdb called the 5' RACE reads again in MiXCR, with one record for every CDR3 protein. The table has 900,000 to 950,000 distinct CDR3 sequences, around 29% seen once; the top ten hold 10%. The same data also went into a second study, on T cells of mothers and their children.

Material: blood. These receptors all stem from a woman aged 40 to 50 in good health.

The chain links TRBV4-1 to TRBJ1-1; tentative D call: TRBD1 (5 bases). The V gene's germline CDR1 is MGHRA and CDR2 YSYEKL. The CDR3 sequence is 15 residues long. V lost 1 base, J lost 6 bases, and 15 bases lay in between. The CDR3 coding sequence is TGCGCCAGCAGCCAAGTAGGGGTAGCCTCCGCTGAAGCTTTCTTT. Translating it yields CASSQVGVASAEAFF.

This clonotype was seen more than once but under ten times. The genes are TRBV20-1 and TRBJ1-2, with a tentative D call TRBD1 (6 bases). The germline CDR1 and CDR2 sequences are DFQATT and SNEGSKA (reference sequence). The CDR3 loop spans 13 amino acids. V dropped 5 bases and J dropped 6 bases, with 16 bases sitting between them. The CDR3 reads CSARLRGQNGYTF. CDR3 sequence (DNA): TGCAGTGCTCGCCTCAGGGGTCAAAATGGCTACACCTTC.

The V call is TRBV18, the J call TRBJ2-5; D possibly matches TRBD1 or TRBD2 (5 bases each). The CDR3 is made up of 16 amino acids. The V gene's germline CDR1 is KGHSH and CDR2 LQKENI. Trimming pared 0 bases from V and 5 bases from J, leaving 16 bases between. CDR3 nucleotide sequence: TGTGCCAGCTCACCACCGGGACGTACCGTGGGGGAGACCCAGTACTTC. It translates to CASSPPGRTVGETQYF. The full variable domain, its missing parts supplied by reference TRBV18 and TRBJ2-5, is NAGVMQNPRHLVRRRGQEARLRCSPMKGHSHVYWYRQLPEEGLKFMVYLQKENIIDESGMPKERFSAEFPKEGPSILRIQQVVRGDSAAYFCASSPPGRTVGETQYFGPGTRLLVL.

This clonotype was seen a handful of times. It may be a read error: a sequence one base away is much more abundant. This chain connects TRBV7-9 to TRBJ2-1; no reliable D call. Germline V gene lookup returns CDR1 SEHNR and CDR2 FQNEAQ (reference sequence). The CDR3 runs 11 residues. The V end was cut by 7 bases, the J end by 8 bases, with 9 bases between. CDR3: CASTLSDEQFF. CDR3 coding DNA: TGTGCCAGCACCTTGTCGGATGAGCAGTTCTTC.

Notes on this clonotype: Possible read error: a much larger clone is one base away. The V gene is TRBV7-3, the J gene TRBJ2-1, with 8 bases identical to TRBD1. Trimming cost V 5 bases and J 3 bases; bases outside gene matches: 12. Germline CDR1 reads SGHTA; CDR2 reads FQGTGA. CDR3 size: 17 residues. The CDR3, as DNA: TGTGCCAGCAGCCAAACGGGCAGGGGGCCAGACTACAATGAGCAGTTCTTC. It codes for CASSQTGRGPDYNEQFF. Filled out from reference TRBV7-3 and TRBJ2-1, the complete variable domain reads GAGVSQTPSNKVTEKGKYVELRCDPISGHTALYWYRQSLGQGPEFLIYFQGTGAADDSGLPNDRFFAVRPEGSVSTLKIQRTERGDSAVYLCASSQTGRGPDYNEQFFGPGTRLTVL.

A few counts support this clonotype. The chain carries TRBV5-1 and TRBJ2-5; tentative D call: TRBD2 (6 bases). Germline V CDR1 and CDR2: SGHRS, YFSETQ. With 5 bases removed from V and 5 bases from J, the gap between germline ends came to 19 bases. The CDR3 spans 15 residues. CDR3: CASRSGASLMETQYF. The CDR3 DNA reads as TGCGCCAGCAGATCGGGAGCCTCCCTAATGGAGACCCAGTACTTC.

V and J are TRBV5-1 and TRBJ1-1, with unresolved D. V lost 5 bases to trimming and J lost 0 bases, with 8 bases between them. The CDR3 sequence is 13 residues long. Germline assignment: CDR1 SGHRS and CDR2 YFSETQ. CDR3: CASRDYLNTEAFF. CDR3 sequence (DNA): TGCGCCAGCAGGGACTACCTGAACACTGAAGCTTTCTTT. The full variable domain, in which reference TRBV5-1 and TRBJ1-1 provide the parts outside the CDR3, is KAGVTQTPRYLIKTRGQQVTLSCSPISGHRSVSWYQQTPGQGLQFLFEYFSETQRNKGNFPGRFSGRQFSNSRSEMNVSTLELGDSALYLCASRDYLNTEAFFGQGTRLTVV.

This clonotype has a count of ten or more. This sequence joins TRBV14 and TRBJ2-7; D uncertain. V shed 1 base and J shed 0 bases, with 7 bases lying between them. Per the germline V gene, CDR1 is SGHDN and CDR2 is FVKESK. CDR3 length: 14 residues. CDR3 coding DNA: TGTGCCAGCAGCCAAGGTTCGGGCTCCTACGAGCAGTACTTC. This translates into CASSQGSGSYEQYF.

The J gene is TRBJ1-1, the V gene TRBV29-1; maybe TRBD1 (5 bases). In germline, CDR1 is SQVTM, CDR2 ANQGSEA. V was clipped by 5 bases and J by 1 base, with 11 bases between them. The CDR3 is 13 amino acids. The CDR3 DNA reads as TGCAGCGTTTCCGGACACCAGAACACTGAAGCTTTCTTT. Its translation: CSVSGHQNTEAFF.

This clonotype appeared a few times. V is TRBV3-1 and J is TRBJ1-6, with D uncertain. Germline V gene sequence: CDR1 LGHDT, CDR2 YNNKEL (reference sequence). The CDR3 runs to 16 residues. V lost 0 bases to trimming and J lost 7 bases, with 13 bases between them. CDR3 in DNA: TGTGCCAGCAGCCAAGAGAGGGCCTCCCCCAATTCACCCCTCCACTTT. It encodes CASSQERASPNSPLHF.

V gene TRBV20-1 combines with J gene TRBJ2-2, with TRBD2 identical over 8 bases. V was clipped by 1 base and J by 0 bases; unmatched bases: 7. Germline V gene data show CDR1 as DFQATT and CDR2 as SNEGSKA (reference sequence). This CDR3 contains 17 residues. CDR3 in amino acids: CSARGRGGLTNTGELFF. In DNA, the CDR3 is TGCAGTGCTAGAGGTCGGGGGGGGCTCACGAACACCGGGGAGCTGTTTTTT.

The chain combines TRBV21-1 with TRBJ1-4; the D call of TRBD1 is as the table states it, not checked on the DNA. TRBV21-1 is designated a pseudogene. The CDR3 covers 15 residues. The CDR3: CASSKEKGYWEKLFF. CDR3 DNA: TGTGCCAGCAGCAAAGAGAAGGGGTATTGGGAAAAACTGTTTTTT.

This clonotype was seen many times. The chain combines TRBV7-2 with TRBJ1-5; no definite D call. The germline V and J ends were trimmed by 1 base and 11 bases, with 15 bases remaining between them. Germline-derived CDR1 and CDR2 are SGHTA and FQGNSA. There are 14 residues in the CDR3. The CDR3 sequence is CASSLGRGTGAQHF. Written as DNA, the CDR3 is TGTGCCAGCAGCTTAGGGCGGGGTACCGGGGCCCAGCATTTT.

The rearrangement links TRBV12-3 or TRBV12-4 to TRBJ1-1; a possible D gene is TRBD1 (5 bases). The ends were cut back, 4 bases at V and 0 bases at J, with 12 bases in the middle. This CDR3 contains 15 residues. In DNA form, the CDR3 reads TGTGCCAGCAGTTCCCCAGGGAGCATGAACACTGAAGCTTTCTTT. The encoded protein is CASSSPGSMNTEAFF.

This clonotype was found a few times. V is TRBV20-1 and J is TRBJ2-5; D is uncertain. V was pared by 0 bases and J by 5 bases, with 13 bases between. The germline V gene has CDR1 DFQATT and CDR2 SNEGSKA (reference sequence). This CDR3 contains 14 residues. The CDR3 reads CSARDTLAQETQYF. For the CDR3, the DNA is TGCAGTGCTAGAGATACGTTGGCCCAGGAGACCCAGTACTTC.